What follows is one T cell receptor beta chain and its context. The target antigen is unknown. These data originate in a study of OX40 agonist ivuxolimab in advanced cancers. Study-wide context: Eligibility admitted prior anti-PD-1, anti-PD-L1 or anti-CTLA-4 therapy; about 40% had some.

The data were produced by immunoSEQ multiplex PCR, yet TCRdb's version contains in-frame clones alone and is incomplete. The sample has 37,000 or so clones; 85% to 90% are singletons. Broader study findings: Researchers did not determine the expanded peripheral T cells' antigen specificity.

After removal of 2 bases from V and 6 bases from J, the junction contained 6 bases not matched to a gene. CDR1 and CDR2 from the germline V gene are SGHRS and YFSETQ. The CDR3 is 15 amino acids. The source is an adult with an advanced solid tumor such as melanoma, head and neck, liver or kidney cancer. The gene calls are TRBV5-1 and TRBJ2-1; 9 nucleotides agree with TRBD2. The sequencing used CD4+ or CD8+ T cells sorted from blood, collected in a trial of the OX40 agonist ivuxolimab. The CDR3, as DNA: TGCGCCAGCAGCTTATCCGGGACTAGCACCAATGAGCAGTTCTTC. It encodes CASSLSGTSTNEQFF.